These T cell receptor beta chains were read from a single sample in a study of blood T cell repertoires in COVID-19. Some clones are missing from TCRdb's copy, which holds only in-frame ones; the method was immunoSEQ multiplex PCR. The table lists about 400,000 clones, over 85% of them singletons, with around 1.7% in the top ten. The specimen was PBMCs or T cells enriched from blood (not recorded which). The source of these receptors is a woman in her twenties or thirties who had recovered from COVID-19. Both conserved end residues are part of each CDR3. The D gene is left open where the match is weak. Only part of the rows carry a size: once, few, many, or a class if the clone is expanded.

>-|TRBJ2-3|TRBV7-9|-
CASSLGGVAGPITDTQYF
TGTGCCAGCAGCTTGGGAGGCGTGGCAGGGCCGATTACAGATACGCAGTATTTT
>-|TRBJ1-2|TRBV6-5|-
CASSPLVIGGGYTF
TGTGCCAGCAGCCCCCTAGTCATAGGCGGTGGCTACACCTTC
>-|TRBJ1-2|TRBV12-3/TRBV12-4|-
CASKRGEKYGYTF
TGTGCCAGCAAACGGGGAGAAAAGTATGGCTACACCTTC
>-|TRBJ1-2|TRBV29-1|TRBD1
CSVGQGVRDYGYTF
TGCAGCGTAGGACAGGGGGTACGGGACTATGGCTACACCTTC
>-|TRBJ1-2|TRBV18|TRBD1
CASSPMGQPNYGYTF
TGTGCCAGCTCACCGATGGGACAGCCCAACTATGGCTACACCTTC
>-|TRBJ1-6|TRBV3-1/TRBV3-2|TRBD1
CASSQAGTGDNSPLHF
TGTGCCAGCAGCCAAGCCGGGACAGGGGACAATTCACCCCTCCACTTT
>-|TRBJ2-7|TRBV7-6|-
CASSLAGTTGNEQYF
TGTGCCAGCAGCTTGGCCGGGACAACCGGCAACGAGCAGTACTTC
>-|TRBJ2-7|TRBV3-1/TRBV3-2|TRBD1
CASSPGDRGFHEQYF
TGTGCCAGCAGCCCGGGGGACAGGGGATTCCACGAGCAGTACTTC
>-|TRBJ2-7|TRBV6-6|-
CASSPTYYEQYF
TGTGCCAGCAGCCCGACATACTACGAGCAGTACTTC
>-|TRBJ1-1|TRBV19|TRBD1
CATTEWTGLNTEAFF
TGTGCCACCACAGAATGGACAGGATTGAACACTGAAGCTTTCTTT
>-|TRBJ1-6|TRBV28|TRBD1
CASSQHAPQGSHNSPLHF
TGTGCCAGCAGCCAACATGCCCCACAGGGGTCACATAATTCACCCCTCCACTTT
>-|TRBJ2-5|TRBV5-6|-
CASSLGLRGKETQYF
TGTGCCAGCAGCTTGGGCCTAAGAGGTAAAGAGACCCAGTACTTC
>once|TRBJ2-7|TRBV10-2|TRBD2
CASRSRGGRASYEQYF
TGCGCCAGCCGCTCTCGGGGGGGAAGGGCCTCTTACGAGCAGTACTTC
>-|TRBJ2-1|TRBV4-1|TRBD2
CASSQDAIAGDISYNEQFF
TGCGCCAGCAGCCAAGATGCGATAGCGGGAGATATATCCTACAATGAGCAGTTCTTC
>-|TRBJ1-1|TRBV6-5|TRBD1
CASFGTGFNTEAFF
TGTGCCAGCTTTGGGACAGGATTTAACACTGAAGCTTTCTTT
>-|TRBJ2-2|TRBV6-4|TRBD2
CASSRTSGGTNTGELFF
TGTGCCAGCAGTAGGACTAGCGGGGGTACGAACACCGGGGAGCTGTTTTTT
>-|TRBJ2-5|TRBV3-1/TRBV3-2|-
CASSHDSQETQYF
TGTGCCAGCAGCCACGACAGCCAAGAGACCCAGTACTTC
>-|TRBJ1-2|TRBV27|TRBD1
CASKKGGAGVPGGYTF
TGTGCCAGCAAGAAAGGGGGCGCCGGGGTACCGGGTGGCTACACCTTC
>-|TRBJ1-6|TRBV28|-
CASSWQGVSPLHF
TGTGCCAGCAGTTGGCAGGGCGTTTCGCCCCTCCACTTT
>-|TRBJ1-1|TRBV18|TRBD1
CASSFRTGGWSLNTEAFF
TGTGCCAGCTCATTCCGGACAGGGGGTTGGTCATTGAACACTGAAGCTTTCTTT
>-|TRBJ1-1|TRBV9|-
CASSVQGAVTEAFF
TGTGCCAGCAGCGTACAAGGGGCTGTGACTGAAGCTTTCTTT
>once|TRBJ2-5|TRBV4-1|TRBD2
CASSILAGGPKRETQYF
TGCGCCAGCAGCATCCTAGCGGGAGGGCCGAAGAGAGAGACCCAGTACTTC
>-|TRBJ1-4|TRBV5-6|-
CASSLLQSTNEKLFF
TGTGCCAGCAGCTTGTTACAGTCAACTAATGAAAAACTGTTTTTT
>few|TRBJ2-7|TRBV7-3|TRBD1
CASSRRTGGNYEQYF
TGTGCCAGCAGCCGACGGACAGGGGGGAACTACGAGCAGTACTTC
>-|TRBJ1-5|TRBV30|-
CAWGAGGDQPQHF
TGTGCCTGGGGGGCCGGAGGGGACCAGCCCCAGCATTTT
>-|TRBJ1-5|TRBV19|TRBD1
CASELPGQGNQPQHF
TGTGCCAGTGAATTGCCGGGACAGGGGAATCAGCCCCAGCATTTT
>-|TRBJ1-6|TRBV10-3|TRBD1
CAISESGTVNSPLHF
TGTGCCATCAGTGAGTCCGGGACAGTTAATTCACCCCTCCACTTT
>-|TRBJ2-2|TRBV6-5|TRBD2
CASVAGGPRTGELFF
TGTGCCAGCGTAGCGGGAGGACCGCGCACCGGGGAGCTGTTTTTT
>-|TRBJ1-1|TRBV19|-
CASSIFQNTEAFF
TGTGCCAGTAGTATTTTCCAGAATACTGAAGCTTTCTTT
>-|TRBJ2-5|TRBV10-3|-
CAISEWGVRDTSRGAQYF
TGTGCCATCAGTGAGTGGGGAGTCCGGGACACCAGCCGAGGGGCCCAGTACTTC
>-|TRBJ2-1|TRBV5-6|-
CASSWGGPNEQFF
TGTGCCAGCAGCTGGGGGGGCCCTAATGAGCAGTTCTTC
>-|TRBJ1-2|TRBV2|-
CASKTDNRYDYTF
TGTGCCAGCAAAACAGACAACCGATATGACTACACCTTC
>-|TRBJ2-2|TRBV7-2|-
CASSFQLTGELFF
TGTGCCAGCAGCTTTCAGTTAACCGGGGAGCTGTTTTTT
>-|TRBJ2-7|TRBV5-1|TRBD2
CASSGSGRGEQYF
TGCGCCAGCAGCGGTAGCGGGAGGGGCGAGCAGTACTTC
>-|TRBJ1-1|TRBV7-6|-
CASSSRLGNTEAFF
TGTGCCAGCAGCTCCCGACTGGGGAACACTGAAGCTTTCTTT
>-|TRBJ2-7|TRBV27|-
CASRTSPGYGSYEQYF
TGTGCCAGCAGGACCTCTCCAGGCTATGGGTCCTACGAGCAGTACTTC
>-|TRBJ1-5|TRBV5-8|-
CASSLAWQKPQHF
TGTGCCAGCAGCTTGGCCTGGCAAAAGCCCCAGCATTTT
>-|TRBJ2-2|TRBV4-3|-
CASSHLSLGVGTGELFF
TGCGCCAGCAGCCACCTCAGCTTGGGCGTGGGCACCGGGGAGCTGTTTTTT
>-|TRBJ1-1|TRBV23-1|-
CASSQSGGSGTEAFF
TGCGCCAGCAGTCAATCGGGGGGTTCGGGCACTGAAGCTTTCTTT
>-|TRBJ1-6|TRBV28|-
CASTGVLNSPLHF
TGTGCCAGCACCGGAGTTCTTAATTCACCCCTCCACTTT
>-|TRBJ2-1|TRBV7-6|TRBD2
CASSLARGVHNEQFF
TGTGCCAGCAGCCTCGCACGGGGGGTCCACAATGAGCAGTTCTTC